This T cell receptor (beta chain) was captured by sequencing in a study of cytomegalovirus exposure and HLA in healthy donors. With 6 bases removed from V and 3 bases from J, the gap between germline ends came to 11 bases. The CDR3 runs 13 residues. Germline V gives CDR1 MDHEN, CDR2 SYDVKM. Use of 60 Vbeta and 13 Jbeta primers characterized the PCR. The table came from immunoSEQ multiplex PCR; TCRdb's copy has only in-frame clones and leaves some out. The repertoire holds fewer than 200,000 clones, about 12% seen once, with 7.8% in the top ten. The chain links TRBV28 to TRBJ1-2; D might be TRBD1 (5 bases). What was sequenced was PBMCs. The TCR originated in a man aged 45-60 years in good health and CMV-seropositive. The DNA of the CDR3 is TGTGCCAGCAGGGAGCAGGGTGACTATGGCTACACCTTC. Translation: CASREQGDYGYTF.